Listed below are T cell receptor beta chains from one sample, sequenced in a study of CD4+ T cells in melanoma. Only in-frame clones appear in the TCRdb table, and some are missing; sequencing was by immunoSEQ multiplex PCR. This table has about 140,000 clones, roughly 91% appearing once. The receptor set was obtained from a human donor with melanoma. The CDR3 runs from the conserved cysteine through the conserved F or W. The order of the fields is J gene, CDR3 length, clone size, V gene, D gene, CDR3 DNA, CDR3 protein. A D gene is named only where the DNA matches it firmly. Clone size, where shown, is once, few, many, or a class for clones that have expanded.

>TRBJ2-7|15|NA|TRBV5-1|TRBD2
TGCGCCAGCAGCTCCGGGACTAGCTACGCCCTGGAGCAGTACTTC
CASSSGTSYALEQYF
>TRBJ2-1|15|NA|TRBV11-3|NA
TGTGCCAGCAGCTTAGCGCAGGGATCATACAATGAGCAGTTCTTC
CASSLAQGSYNEQFF
>TRBJ2-1|15|NA|TRBV2|TRBD2
TGTGCCAGCCGTCGAACTAGCGGGTCTACGAATGAGCAGTTCTTC
CASRRTSGSTNEQFF
>TRBJ1-4|14|NA|TRBV27|NA
TGTGCCAGCAGTTTACTCCCGACGGGCGAAAAACTGTTTTTT
CASSLLPTGEKLFF
>TRBJ2-7|12|NA|TRBV30|TRBD1
TGTGCCTGGGGACAGGGGCGCTACGAGCAGTACTTC
CAWGQGRYEQYF
>TRBJ1-3|14|NA|TRBV2|NA
TGTGCCAGCAGGGCGGGAGGATCTGGAAACACCATATATTTT
CASRAGGSGNTIYF
>TRBJ2-5|17|few|TRBV18|TRBD2
TGTGCCAGCTCACCACTCGGGACTAGCGGGCTACAAGAGACCCAGTACTTC
CASSPLGTSGLQETQYF
>TRBJ2-2|13|NA|TRBV30|NA
TGTGCCTGGGAGATCTTGGTGACCGGGGAGCTGTTTTTT
CAWEILVTGELFF
>TRBJ1-5|16|NA|TRBV11-2|NA
TGTGCCAGCAGCTCGGGTTACGGGTATAGCAATCAGCCCCAGCATTTT
CASSSGYGYSNQPQHF
>TRBJ1-4|15|once|TRBV5-5|NA
TGTGCCAGCAGCTTGTCCAGGGGCGCGAAGGAAAAACTGTTTTTT
CASSLSRGAKEKLFF
>TRBJ1-2|15|NA|TRBV19|NA
TGTGCCAGTAGTTGGGGGCGATCCCTTAACTATGGCTACACCTTC
CASSWGRSLNYGYTF
>TRBJ2-1|14|once|TRBV5-1|NA
TGCGCCAGCGGCGAAGGGCGGCGGTACAATGAGCAGTTCTTC
CASGEGRRYNEQFF
>TRBJ1-5|17|NA|TRBV19|NA
TGTGCCAGTAGTATAGGATTACAGCGATATAGCAATCAGCCCCAGCATTTT
CASSIGLQRYSNQPQHF
>TRBJ2-1|13|NA|TRBV7-3|NA
TGTGCCAGCAGCCCGCCCGCTAGCGCAGAGCAGTTCTTC
CASSPPASAEQFF
>TRBJ2-1|14|NA|TRBV5-6|NA
TGTGCCAGCAGCTTACGGGGGAGATTCAATGAGCAGTTCTTC
CASSLRGRFNEQFF
>TRBJ1-1|16|NA|TRBV5-6|TRBD1
TGTGCCAGCAGCCATATACAGGGGGCGGGGAACACTGAAGCTTTCTTT
CASSHIQGAGNTEAFF
>TRBJ1-5|12|NA|TRBV10-3|NA
TGTGCCATCAGTGGCCATAATCAGCCCCAGCATTTT
CAISGHNQPQHF
>TRBJ1-1|14|NA|TRBV7-8|TRBD1
TGTGCCAGCAGCTCAGGGGGCGCGAGCACTGAAGCTTTCTTT
CASSSGGASTEAFF
>TRBJ2-3|15|NA|TRBV2|TRBD1
TGTGCCAGCACTCGACAGGGCCCTTTGCCAGATACGCAGTATTTT
CASTRQGPLPDTQYF
>TRBJ2-1|18|NA|TRBV5-1|TRBD2
TGCGCCAGCAGCTTGGAGCCCGGACTAGCGGGGAGCAACAATGAGCAGTTCTTC
CASSLEPGLAGSNNEQFF
>TRBJ2-1|15|NA|TRBV10-1|NA
TGCGCCAGCAGTGAGTCGGGGAACACCTACAATGAGCAGTTCTTC
CASSESGNTYNEQFF
>TRBJ2-1|12|NA|TRBV11-2|NA
TGTGCCAGCAGCTTTACCATCGAACCGCAGTTCTTC
CASSFTIEPQFF
>TRBJ1-2|15|NA|TRBV18|NA
TGTGCCAGCTCACCCCCCGGGGGGTATCGGTATGGCTACACCTTC
CASSPPGGYRYGYTF
>TRBJ2-7|13|NA|TRBV5-1|NA
TGCGCCAGCAGCCCAACGTTCGAGTTCGCGCAGTACTTC
CASSPTFEFAQYF
>TRBJ1-1|13|NA|TRBV6-5|TRBD1
TGTGCCAGCCAGGGACAGCCAAACACTGAAGCTTTCTTT
CASQGQPNTEAFF
>TRBJ2-1|17|NA|TRBV18|TRBD1
TGTGCCAGCTCACCACCTAGCGGACAGGGGAATGGCGATGAGCAGTTCTTC
CASSPPSGQGNGDEQFF
>TRBJ2-3|12|NA|TRBV9|NA
TGTGCCAGCAGCGTAGTAGGGGATACGCAGTATTTT
CASSVVGDTQYF
>TRBJ1-5|14|NA|TRBV6-1|NA
TGTGCCAGCAGGGGGGGACTTTTAGAACAGCCCCAGCATTTT
CASRGGLLEQPQHF
>TRBJ2-4|16|NA|TRBV7-2|NA
TGTGCCAGCAGCTTATCAGGGGGGCTAGCCAAAAACATTCAGTACTTC
CASSLSGGLAKNIQYF
>TRBJ2-5|12|NA|TRBV7-6|NA
TGTGCCAGCAGCTTATGGCGGGAGACCCAGTACTTC
CASSLWRETQYF
>TRBJ2-1|15|once|TRBV9|TRBD1
TGTGCCAGCAGCGTAGGGACAGGGGGTTACAATGAGCAGTTCTTC
CASSVGTGGYNEQFF